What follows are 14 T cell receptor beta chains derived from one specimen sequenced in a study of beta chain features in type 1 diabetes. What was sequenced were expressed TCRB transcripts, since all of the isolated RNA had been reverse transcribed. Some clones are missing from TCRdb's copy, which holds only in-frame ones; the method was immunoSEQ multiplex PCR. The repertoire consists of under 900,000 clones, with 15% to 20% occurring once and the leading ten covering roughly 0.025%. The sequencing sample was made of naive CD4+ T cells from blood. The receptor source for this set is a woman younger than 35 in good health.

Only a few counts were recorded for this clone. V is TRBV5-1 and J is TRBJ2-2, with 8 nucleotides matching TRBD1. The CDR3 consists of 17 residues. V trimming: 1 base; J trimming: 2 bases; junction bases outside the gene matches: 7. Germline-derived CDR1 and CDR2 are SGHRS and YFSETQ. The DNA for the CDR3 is TGCGCCAGCAGCTTGCGAGGGCAGGGGGCTAACACCGGGGAGCTGTTTTTT. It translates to CASSLRGQGANTGELFF.

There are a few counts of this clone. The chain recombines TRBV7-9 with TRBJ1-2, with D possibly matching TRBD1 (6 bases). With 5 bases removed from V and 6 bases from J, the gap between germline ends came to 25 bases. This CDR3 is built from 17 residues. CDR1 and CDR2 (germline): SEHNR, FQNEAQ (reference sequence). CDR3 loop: CASSPDRRLEGVNGYTF. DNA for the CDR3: TGTGCCAGCAGCCCCGACAGGAGGCTGGAGGGAGTAAATGGCTACACCTTC.

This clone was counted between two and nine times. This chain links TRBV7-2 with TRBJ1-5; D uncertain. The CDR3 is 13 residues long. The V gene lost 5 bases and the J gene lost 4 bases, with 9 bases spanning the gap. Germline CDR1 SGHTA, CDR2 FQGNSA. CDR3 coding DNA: TGTGCCAGCAGCGGACGGTTTAATCAGCCCCAGCATTTT. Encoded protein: CASSGRFNQPQHF.

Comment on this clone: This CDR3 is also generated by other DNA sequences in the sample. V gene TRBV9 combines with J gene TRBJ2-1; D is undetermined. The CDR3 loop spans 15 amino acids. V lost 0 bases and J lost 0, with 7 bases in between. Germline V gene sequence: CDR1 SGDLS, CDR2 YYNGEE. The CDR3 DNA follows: TGTGCCAGCAGCGTAGTGGGAAGCTCCTACAATGAGCAGTTCTTC. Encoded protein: CASSVVGSSYNEQFF.

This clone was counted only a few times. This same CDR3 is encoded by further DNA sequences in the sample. In DNA form, the CDR3 reads TGTGCCAGCAGATCTAGCACAGATACGCAGTATTTT. This encodes CASRSSTDTQYF. This sequence joins TRBV28 and TRBJ2-3, with no clear D. The CDR3 covers 12 residues. Germline V gives CDR1 MDHEN, CDR2 SYDVKM. V was pared by 6 bases and J by 0 bases, with 4 bases between.

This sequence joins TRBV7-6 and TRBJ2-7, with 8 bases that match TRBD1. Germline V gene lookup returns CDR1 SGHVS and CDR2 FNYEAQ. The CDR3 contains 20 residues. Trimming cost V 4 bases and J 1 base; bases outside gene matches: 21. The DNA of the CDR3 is TGTGCCAGCAGCTCTAATAGTCTAGGAAGGGCCGGGGACAGGTCCTACGAGCAGTACTTC. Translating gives CASSSNSLGRAGDRSYEQYF.

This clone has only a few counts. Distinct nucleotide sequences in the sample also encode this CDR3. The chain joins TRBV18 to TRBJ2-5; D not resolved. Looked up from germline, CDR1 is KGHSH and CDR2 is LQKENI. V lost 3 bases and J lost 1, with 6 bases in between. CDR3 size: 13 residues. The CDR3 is CASSPGSQETQYF. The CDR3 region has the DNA TGTGCCAGCTCACCCGGCAGCCAAGAGACCCAGTACTTC.

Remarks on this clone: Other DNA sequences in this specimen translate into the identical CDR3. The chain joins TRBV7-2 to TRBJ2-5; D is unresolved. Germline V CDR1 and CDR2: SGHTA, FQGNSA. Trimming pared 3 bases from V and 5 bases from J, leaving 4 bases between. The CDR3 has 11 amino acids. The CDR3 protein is CASSLTETQYF. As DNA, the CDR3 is TGTGCCAGCAGCTTGACGGAGACCCAGTACTTC.

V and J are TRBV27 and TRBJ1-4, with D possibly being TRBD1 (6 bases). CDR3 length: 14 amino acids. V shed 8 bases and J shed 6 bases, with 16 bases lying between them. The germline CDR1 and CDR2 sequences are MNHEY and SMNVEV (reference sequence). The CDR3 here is CASSREQGDEKLFF. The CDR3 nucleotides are TGTGCCAGCTCCAGGGAACAGGGCGATGAAAAACTGTTTTTT.

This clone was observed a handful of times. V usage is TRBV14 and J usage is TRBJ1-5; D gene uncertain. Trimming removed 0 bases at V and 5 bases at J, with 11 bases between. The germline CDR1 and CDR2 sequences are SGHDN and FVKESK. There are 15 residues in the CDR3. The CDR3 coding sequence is TGTGCCAGCAGCCAAGAGCTCATGAGGCATCAGCCCCAGCATTTT. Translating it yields CASSQELMRHQPQHF. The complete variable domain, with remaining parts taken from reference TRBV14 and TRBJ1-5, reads EAGVTQFPSHSVIEKGQTVTLRCDPISGHDNLYWYRRVMGKEIKFLLHFVKESKQDESGMPNNRFLAERTGGTYSTLKVQPAELEDSGVYFCASSQELMRHQPQHFGDGTRLSIL.

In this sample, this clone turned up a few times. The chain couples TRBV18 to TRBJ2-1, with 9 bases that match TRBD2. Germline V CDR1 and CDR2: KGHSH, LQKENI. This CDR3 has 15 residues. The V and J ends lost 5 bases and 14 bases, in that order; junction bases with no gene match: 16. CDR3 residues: CASSSRPGLAWVEFF. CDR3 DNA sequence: TGTGCCAGCTCATCACGTCCGGGACTAGCTTGGGTCGAGTTCTTC.

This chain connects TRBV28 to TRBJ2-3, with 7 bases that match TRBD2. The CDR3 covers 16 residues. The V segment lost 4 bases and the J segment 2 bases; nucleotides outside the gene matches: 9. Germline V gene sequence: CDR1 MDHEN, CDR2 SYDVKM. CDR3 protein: CASSYLAEGPTDTQYF. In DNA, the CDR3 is TGTGCCAGCAGTTACCTAGCGGAAGGGCCCACAGATACGCAGTATTTT.

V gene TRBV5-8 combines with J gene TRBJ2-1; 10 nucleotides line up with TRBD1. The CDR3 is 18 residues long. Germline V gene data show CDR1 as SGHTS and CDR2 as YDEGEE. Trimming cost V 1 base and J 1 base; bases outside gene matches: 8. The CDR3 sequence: CASSLLLRTGGSYNEQFF. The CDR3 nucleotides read TGTGCCAGCAGCTTGTTATTAAGGACAGGGGGTTCCTACAATGAGCAGTTCTTC. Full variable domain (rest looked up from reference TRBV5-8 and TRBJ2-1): EAGVTQSPTHLIKTRGQQATLRCSPISGHTSVYWYQQALGLGLQFLLWYDEGEERNRGNFPPRFSGRQFPNYSSELNVNALELEDSALYLCASSLLLRTGGSYNEQFFGPGTRLTVL.

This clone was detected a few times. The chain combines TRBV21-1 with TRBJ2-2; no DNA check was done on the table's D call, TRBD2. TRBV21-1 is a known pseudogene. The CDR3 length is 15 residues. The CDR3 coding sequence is TGTGCCAGCAGCAAAGGGCGGAGAAACACCGGGGAGCTGTTTTTT. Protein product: CASSKGRRNTGELFF.